This T cell receptor beta chain came from a study of blood T cells in healthy people across ages. The germline V gene has CDR1 SQVTM and CDR2 ANQGSEA. The CDR3 is made up of 13 amino acids. Whole-study results and caveats: Nothing was known about donor CMV status, and this possibly confounded expanded clonotype changes. Across the age range, TCR beta diversity per million T cells fell in a roughly linear way.

With a J-beta primer mix and a sample-barcoded 5' primer, a second PCR ran 7 to 11 cycles. Each cDNA molecule was tagged by a template-switch adaptor with 12 random nucleotides. In TCRdb, the 5' RACE reads were re-called with MiXCR into one record per CDR3 protein. The sample includes approximately 830,000 distinct CDR3 sequences, about 62% seen only once; the top ten take roughly 25%. Notes on this clonotype: Its antigen is not identified. The junction does not match germline at one end; this may be a read error.

The sample taken for sequencing was blood. This TCR was recovered from a young man in good health. V gene TRBV29-1 combines with J gene TRBJ2-3, with D maybe TRBD2 (5 bases). This chain's CDR3 is CGVEELGTDTQYF. DNA of the CDR3: TGCGGCGTTGAAGAACTAGGAACAGATACGCAGTATTTT.